This T cell receptor beta chain was profiled in a study of T cell repertoires in cytomegalovirus infection. TCRdb itself ran the reads through MiXCR, one entry per CDR3 protein. Altogether around 120,000 distinct CDR3 sequences are present, about 40% being singletons, with the ten largest covering approximately 74%. This clonotype has a single count. The antigen is unknown. CDR3 length equals 15 residues. V was trimmed by 1 base and J by 3 bases, leaving 13 bases between them. Germline CDR1 reads MNHEY; CDR2 reads SVGEGT. This specimen consisted of CD8+ T cells from cultured PBMCs, obtained from culture after CMV antigen stimulation. This chain uses TRBV6-2 or TRBV6-3 with TRBJ2-7; D may match TRBD1 or TRBD2 (7 bases each). This TCR was sampled from a human donor in good health (CMV status not recorded). Some clones in this sample may be carry-over from other donors' samples. Written as DNA, the CDR3 is TGTGCCAGCAGTTACTGGGAGGGGGCCCACTACGAGCAGTACTTC. Its protein is CASSYWEGAHYEQYF.